This is a list of T cell receptor beta chains from one sample in a study of blood T cell repertoires in COVID-19. Assay: immunoSEQ multiplex PCR; the TCRdb copy retains only in-frame clones and omits some. The sample consists of more than 75,000 clones, more than 75% of them appearing once. The specimen was peripheral blood. These receptors were obtained from a woman older than 75 with active COVID-19. The CDR3 runs from the conserved cysteine through the conserved F or W. Each record gives: J gene, D gene, V gene, CDR3 DNA, CDR3 protein. D genes are given only for firm matches.

>TRBJ2-1|TRBD1|TRBV4-3
TGCGCCAGCAGCCTCGGGACAGATCCCTACAATGAGCAGTTCTTC
CASSLGTDPYNEQFF
>TRBJ1-1|.|TRBV6-2/TRBV6-3
TGTGCCAGCAGTTACCGAGGGAGCACTGAAGCTTTCTTT
CASSYRGSTEAFF
>TRBJ2-4|TRBD1|TRBV4-1
TGCGCCAGCAGCCAAACCGGACAGGGGGTATCTTTAGCCAAAAACATTCAGTACTTC
CASSQTGQGVSLAKNIQYF
>TRBJ2-3|TRBD2|TRBV27
TGTGCCAGCAGTTTATCGGCTAGCGGGAGTACGCAGTATTTT
CASSLSASGSTQYF
>TRBJ1-4|.|TRBV27
TGTGCCAGCAGTCCCATGTTGGGCAGGGGTAATGAAAAACTGTTTTTT
CASSPMLGRGNEKLFF
>TRBJ2-5|TRBD2|TRBV5-4
TGTGCCAGCAGCGAAGCGGGAGAAGAGACCCAGTACTTC
CASSEAGEETQYF
>TRBJ2-4|TRBD2|TRBV30
TGTGCCTGGAGTGGACCGAGCCCAGGACTAGCGGGAGCACCCGGGGCCAAAAACATTCAGTACTTC
CAWSGPSPGLAGAPGAKNIQYF
>TRBJ2-2|TRBD2|TRBV9
TGTGCCAGCAGCGTATGGAGCGGGAGCACCGGGGAGCTGTTTTTT
CASSVWSGSTGELFF
>TRBJ1-4|.|TRBV9
TGTGCCAGCAGCGTACAGGGGACCACGAATTCTAATGAAAAACTGTTTTTT
CASSVQGTTNSNEKLFF
>TRBJ2-1|TRBD1|TRBV2
TGTGCCAGCAGCGGGGACAGGGGTGAGCAGTTCTTC
CASSGDRGEQFF
>TRBJ1-2|TRBD1|TRBV19
TGTGCCAGTAGTAAATGGGACAGGGGGCGTACTGGGTATGGCTACACCTTC
CASSKWDRGRTGYGYTF
>TRBJ2-1|.|TRBV7-3
TGTGCCAGCAGCTTAAACTCTGGGGGGTTTAGGAATGAGCAGTTCTTC
CASSLNSGGFRNEQFF
>TRBJ2-1|TRBD2|TRBV7-9
TGTGCCAGCAGCTCACTAATCGCGGGAGATAATGAGCAGTTCTTC
CASSSLIAGDNEQFF
>TRBJ2-3|TRBD2|TRBV19
TGTGCCAGTAGTGGGGGACTAGCGGTGTTGGGGTTAAGAGGTTCGGGTACGCAGTATTTT
CASSGGLAVLGLRGSGTQYF
>TRBJ2-3|TRBD1|TRBV7-9
TGTGCCAGCAGCGCTCGGGCCAGGACAGGGTCAACAGATACGCAGTATTTT
CASSARARTGSTDTQYF
>TRBJ2-1|.|TRBV7-2
TGTGCCAGCAGTCTCCTAAGCGGCAGAATGTCCTACAATGAGCAGTTCTTC
CASSLLSGRMSYNEQFF
>TRBJ1-4|.|TRBV7-9
TGTGCCAGCAGCTTATCTTTCGGAGGGGTGCCTGAAAAACTGTTTTTT
CASSLSFGGVPEKLFF
>TRBJ2-6|.|TRBV5-1
TGCGCCAGCAGCTTTCCAGACTCTGGGGCCAACGTCCTGACTTTC
CASSFPDSGANVLTF